This TCR beta chain was sequenced in a study of PD-L1 blockade in urothelial cancer. Study outcomes and limitations: Larger 3-week expansion of tumor-associated blood clones was seen in durable-benefit patients.

About this clone itself: The antigen remains unidentified.

Data came from immunoSEQ multiplex PCR; TCRdb stores just in-frame clones and leaves some out. Of approximately 39,000 clones listed, 80% to 90% are singletons. CDR3 length: 13 residues. CDR1 is SGHDT and CDR2 is YYEEEE in the germline V gene. Trimming took off 4 bases at V and 4 bases at J, with 12 bases between the two ends. The V gene is TRBV5-6, the J gene TRBJ2-7, with a tentative D call TRBD2 (6 bases). Sequenced material: PBMCs, taken around atezolizumab (anti-PD-L1) treatment. The clonotype was recovered from a man aged 60 to 75 with urothelial cancer. For the CDR3, the DNA is TGTGCCAGCAGCCCGGGGGTGGATTACGAGCAGTACTTC. Protein sequence: CASSPGVDYEQYF.